The sample holds one count of the clone carrying this TCR beta chain. Each CDR3 protein is one row after TCRdb ran MiXCR on the 5' RACE reads. The data show 6,500 to 9,000 distinct CDR3 sequences, with approximately 71% seen just once and about 4.5% held by the top ten. The CDR3 runs 14 residues. Trimming stripped 1 base from V and 7 bases from J, with 11 bases between. V and J are TRBV12-3 or TRBV12-4 and TRBJ1-5; D is ambiguous. This receptor was taken from a female donor with breast cancer. The source material was tumor-infiltrating naive CD4+ T cells sorted from the breast tumor. Subset of the sample: naive CD4+ T cells, CD4+CD45RA+CD25-. Written as DNA, the CDR3 is TGTGCCAGCAGTTTAGGGGGAGGGCACCAGCCCCAGCATTTT. It is translated as CASSLGGGHQPQHF.